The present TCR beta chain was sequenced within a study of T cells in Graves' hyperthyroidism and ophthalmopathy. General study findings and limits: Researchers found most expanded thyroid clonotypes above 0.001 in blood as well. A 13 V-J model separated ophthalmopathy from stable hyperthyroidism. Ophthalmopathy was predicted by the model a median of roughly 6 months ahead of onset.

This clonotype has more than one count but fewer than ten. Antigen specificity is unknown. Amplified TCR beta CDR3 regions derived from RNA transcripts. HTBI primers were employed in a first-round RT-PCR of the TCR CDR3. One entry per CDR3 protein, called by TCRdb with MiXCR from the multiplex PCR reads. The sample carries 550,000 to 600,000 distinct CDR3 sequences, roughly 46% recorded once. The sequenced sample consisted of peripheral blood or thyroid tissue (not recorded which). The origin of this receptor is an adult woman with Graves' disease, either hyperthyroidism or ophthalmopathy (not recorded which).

The CDR3: CASSGGSYQETQYF. In nucleotides, the CDR3 is TGTGCCAGCTCAGGCGGATCGTACCAAGAGACCCAGTACTTC. V is TRBV7-9 and J is TRBJ2-5; no definite D call. The germline V and J ends were trimmed by 8 bases and 0 bases, with 13 bases remaining between them. CDR1 and CDR2 from the germline V gene are SEHNR and FQNEAQ (reference sequence). The CDR3 runs to 14 residues.